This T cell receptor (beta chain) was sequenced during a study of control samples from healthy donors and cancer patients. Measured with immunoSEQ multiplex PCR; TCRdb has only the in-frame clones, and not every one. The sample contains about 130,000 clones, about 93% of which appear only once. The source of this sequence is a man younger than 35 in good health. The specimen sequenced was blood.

The chain's CDR3 is CASTSSSGDRVLAKNIQYF. For the CDR3, the DNA is TGTGCCAGCACCTCCTCCTCAGGGGACAGGGTACTAGCCAAAAACATTCAGTACTTC. J is TRBJ2-4 and V is TRBV9, with 9 bases lining up with TRBD1. With V trimmed by 6 bases and J by 0 bases, 16 bases remained unmatched. Germline V gives CDR1 SGDLS, CDR2 YYNGEE. CDR3 length: 19 amino acids.